The clone carrying this T cell receptor (beta chain) occurred once. This CDR3 spans 15 amino acids. Trimming shortened V by 1 base and J by 0 bases, and 10 bases separated the two germline ends. Germline assignment: CDR1 GTSNPN and CDR2 SVGIG (reference sequence). Some clones are missing from TCRdb's copy, which holds only in-frame ones; the method was immunoSEQ multiplex PCR. The data contain 100,000 to 150,000 clones, 70% to 90% of them singletons. The record originates from a study of control samples from healthy donors and cancer patients. The V gene is TRBV30, the J gene TRBJ2-4; no firm D call. The sequencing input was blood. The source is a man aged 50 to 59 in good health. The CDR3 region is CAWSEAELAKNIQYF. The CDR3, as DNA: TGTGCCTGGAGTGAGGCAGAGCTAGCCAAAAACATTCAGTACTTC.